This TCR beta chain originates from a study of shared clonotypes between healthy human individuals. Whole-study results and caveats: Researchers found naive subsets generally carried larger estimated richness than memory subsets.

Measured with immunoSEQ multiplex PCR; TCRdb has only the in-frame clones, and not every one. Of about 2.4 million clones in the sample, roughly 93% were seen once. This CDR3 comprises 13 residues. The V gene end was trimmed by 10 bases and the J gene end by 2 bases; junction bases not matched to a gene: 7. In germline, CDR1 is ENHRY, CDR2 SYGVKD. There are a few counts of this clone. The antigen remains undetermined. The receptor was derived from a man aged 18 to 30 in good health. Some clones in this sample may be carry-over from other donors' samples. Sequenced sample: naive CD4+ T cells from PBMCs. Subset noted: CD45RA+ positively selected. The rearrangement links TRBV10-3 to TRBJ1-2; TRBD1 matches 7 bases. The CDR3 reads CATYRGLNYGYTF. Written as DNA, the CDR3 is TGTGCCACTTACAGGGGATTAAACTATGGCTACACCTTC.